This record concerns one T cell receptor beta chain sequence. These data are taken from a study of blood T cell repertoires in COVID-19. The CDR3 is made up of 14 amino acids. Germline CDR1 ENHRY, CDR2 SYGVKD. The V end lost 2 bases, the J end lost 5 bases, and 12 bases lay between the germline ends. The authors' processing: Nucleated cell number was recorded as an estimate derived from reference gene primer amplification. Generated by immunoSEQ multiplex PCR, the TCRdb table keeps only in-frame clones and is missing some. That table furnishes V, J and clone size, whereas the DNA furnished D and trimming. The table includes approximately 500,000 clones, more than 75% detected once.

Specimen: PBMCs or T cells enriched from blood (not recorded which). This receptor was taken from a woman aged 40 to 55 who had recovered from COVID-19. The chain recombines TRBV10-3 with TRBJ2-5; D ambiguous. DNA of the CDR3: TGTGCCATCAGTGAGCCTATCCCCGGGGAGACCCAGTACTTC. Protein: CAISEPIPGETQYF.